The TCR beta chain described here comes from a study of blood T cell repertoires in COVID-19. Study in general: Specimens from acute and convalescent COVID-19 originated in the United States, Italy and Spain. The analysed material was cDNA or gDNA that came from T cells, B-cell-depleted T cells, or PBMCs.

In the original workflow: From reference gene primer amplification, estimates of nucleated cell counts were derived. The data were produced by immunoSEQ multiplex PCR, yet TCRdb's version contains in-frame clones alone and is incomplete. V and J calls and clone size are as listed in that table; D and trimming were resolved from the DNA. The data show fewer than 250,000 clones, 85% to 95% seen once. Deletions cut 3 bases from V and 1 base from J, with 10 bases between. The CDR3 contains 14 residues. The V gene's germline CDR1 is SGHDT and CDR2 YYEEEE. Seattle's cohort entered during active infection and was followed longitudinally.

V is TRBV5-6 and J is TRBJ1-2; possible D gene TRBD1, 6 bases. The source is a young man with COVID-19, enrolled during active disease. Specimen: peripheral blood. The CDR3 DNA sequence: TGTGCCAGCAGCTGGGACACTTATAACTATGGCTACACCTTC. Translation gives CASSWDTYNYGYTF.